The 18 T cell receptor beta chains below were found in one sample sequenced in a study of post-analysis software for immune sequencing data. Study-level results: With TRBV5-6, TRBV5-1 and TRBV20-1 included, about five TRBV segments were more frequent in patients than in controls.

The TCR beta cDNA libraries contained unique molecular identifiers. Using its own MiXCR run on the PCR reads, TCRdb lists one record per CDR3 protein. The sample consists of just over 250,000 distinct CDR3 sequences, 36% of them appearing once. No antigen has been assigned to these receptors. Specimen: blood. The source of these receptors is a girl aged 10 to 17 with multiple sclerosis.

With respect to this clonotype: A single base separates this from a much larger clone, so it may be a read error. Likely a read error: the CDR3 ends without its conserved phenylalanine or tryptophan. The chain recombines TRBV29-1 with TRBJ1-1; a weak D match, TRBD1 (6 bases). V lost 3 bases and J lost 1, with 9 bases in between. CDR1 is SQVTM, CDR2 ANQGSEA, per germline. This CDR3 is 13 amino acids long. DNA for the CDR3: TGCAGCGTTGAGGGGGACACGAACACTGAAGCTTTCCTT. Encoded protein: CSVEGDTNTEAFL.

Only a few counts were recorded for this clonotype. The J gene is TRBJ1-1, the V gene TRBV7-9; D is unresolved. Trimming took 5 bases from V and 5 from J, leaving 15 bases between them. CDR1 is SEHNR, CDR2 FQNEAQ, per germline (reference sequence). The CDR3 contains 14 residues. The CDR3 sequence is CASSPSMGETEAFF. CDR3 nucleotide sequence: TGTGCCAGCAGCCCCTCCATGGGTGAGACTGAAGCTTTCTTT.

This clonotype was observed at least ten times. The V gene is TRBV24-1, the J gene TRBJ2-3; D is unclear. The CDR3 is 14 residues long. Between the trimmed V and J ends, which lost 1 base and 6 bases, there was a span of 10 bases. Germline CDR1 and CDR2: KGHDR and SFDVKD. This chain's CDR3 is CATSDLANDDTQYF. CDR3 coding DNA: TGTGCCACCAGTGATTTAGCCAACGACGATACGCAGTATTTT.

This clonotype was detected ten times or more. The V and J genes are TRBV29-1 and TRBJ1-2; maybe TRBD1 (6 bases). V shed 4 bases and J shed 5 bases, with 17 bases lying between them. The CDR3 spans 14 residues. Germline V gives CDR1 SQVTM, CDR2 ANQGSEA. CDR3 amino acids: CSVAPLGGSYGYTF. The CDR3 DNA follows: TGCAGCGTTGCCCCTCTAGGGGGGTCTTATGGCTACACCTTC.

This clonotype was seen a single time. This could be a read error, since a much larger clone is one nucleotide away. This chain connects TRBV7-8 to TRBJ2-7; 12 nucleotides match TRBD2. From germline, CDR1 is SGHVS and CDR2 FQNEAQ. V lost 5 bases, J lost 7 bases, and 15 bases stayed unmatched. The CDR3 length is 17 residues. CDR3 in amino acids: CASSRRLAGAMDNEQYF. The CDR3 DNA reads as TGTGCCAGCAGCCGGAGACTAGCGGGAGCCATGGACAATGAGCAGTACTTC.

This clonotype has ten or more counts. The chain combines TRBV5-1 with TRBJ1-2; possibly TRBD1 for D (5 bases). Germline V CDR1 and CDR2: SGHRS, YFSETQ. The CDR3 sequence is 13 residues long. With 4 bases removed from V and 2 bases from J, the gap between germline ends came to 9 bases. As DNA, the CDR3 is TGCGCCAGCAGCCCGGGGGACAACTATGGCTACACCTTC. Translating it yields CASSPGDNYGYTF.

This chain joins TRBV4-1 and TRBJ2-7, with D unresolved. Germline CDR1 and CDR2: MGHRA and YSYEKL. V dropped 4 bases and J dropped 1 base, with 11 bases sitting between them. The length of the CDR3 is 14 residues. The CDR3 sequence is CASSPIAASYEQYF. In nucleotides, the CDR3 is TGCGCCAGCAGCCCCATCGCGGCATCCTACGAGCAGTACTTC.

This clonotype was seen many times. V usage is TRBV6-1 and J usage is TRBJ2-3, with TRBD2 identical over 8 bases. V lost 7 bases to trimming and J lost 2 bases; unmatched junction nucleotides: 11. Germline V gives CDR1 MNHNS, CDR2 SASEGT. The CDR3 covers 16 residues. As DNA, the CDR3 is TGTGCCAGCACTGCCCGGGGGGGCTTGAACACAGATACGCAGTATTTT. This encodes CASTARGGLNTDTQYF.

This clonotype came up many times. The genes are TRBV27 and TRBJ1-2, with 11 bases lining up with TRBD1. The CDR3 extends over 15 amino acids. Germline CDR1 is MNHEY and CDR2 is SMNVEV (reference sequence). Trimming at V came to 6 bases and at J to 8 bases, leaving 11 bases not matched to a gene. DNA of the CDR3: TGTGCCAGCAGCCCCACCGGGACAGGGGGAGGAGGCTACACCTTC. Protein product: CASSPTGTGGGGYTF.

The rearrangement uses TRBV20-1 and TRBJ1-5; 7 bases are shared with TRBD1. This CDR3 contains 17 residues. Germline assignment: CDR1 DFQATT and CDR2 SNEGSKA (reference sequence). Trimming removed 2 bases from V and 2 bases from J; junction bases left unmatched: 12. The CDR3 loop reads CSARRTGGGVGNQPQHF. The CDR3 nucleotides are TGCAGTGCTAGACGGACAGGTGGGGGGGTTGGCAATCAGCCCCAGCATTTT.

The gene calls are TRBV28 and TRBJ2-1; 8 bases fit TRBD1. J was trimmed by 7 bases and V by 7 bases; bases with no gene match: 15. This CDR3 is built from 16 residues. Germline V gene data show CDR1 as MDHEN and CDR2 as SYDVKM. CDR3 sequence (DNA): TGTGCCAGCACCGACCTTACAGGGGGTGGGTTGAATGAGCAGTTCTTC. Amino acids: CASTDLTGGGLNEQFF.

This clonotype was detected ten times or more. The J gene is TRBJ2-5, the V gene TRBV25-1, with 7 bases that match TRBD2. Germline CDR1 MGHDK, CDR2 SYGVNS. The CDR3 length is 15 residues. The J segment lost 3 bases and the V segment lost 8 bases, leaving 12 bases of the junction unmatched. This CDR3 is CASAQPAGTEETQYF. CDR3 nucleotides: TGTGCCAGCGCACAGCCAGCGGGAACGGAAGAGACCCAGTACTTC.

This chain joins TRBV2 and TRBJ2-2, with D perhaps matching TRBD1 (5 bases). CDR1 is SNHLY, CDR2 FYNNEI, per germline. The CDR3 loop spans 16 amino acids. V dropped 0 bases and J dropped 1 base, with 9 bases sitting between them. The DNA of the CDR3 is TGTGCCAGCAGTGAAGCTGCAGGGATGAACACCGGGGAGCTGTTTTTT. Protein: CASSEAAGMNTGELFF.

This chain links TRBV9 with TRBJ1-1; the match to TRBD1 covers 10 bases. The V segment lost 3 bases and the J segment 4 bases; nucleotides outside the gene matches: 9. Germline CDR1 is SGDLS and CDR2 is YYNGEE. The CDR3 runs 16 residues. Written as DNA, the CDR3 is TGTGCCAGCAGCGAGCCATCCGGACAGGGGGGCACTGAAGCTTTCTTT. Its protein is CASSEPSGQGGTEAFF.

This clonotype was recorded a few times. The gene calls are TRBV20-1 and TRBJ1-1, with TRBD1 matching 8 bases. This CDR3 comprises 13 residues. The germline CDR1 and CDR2 sequences are DFQATT and SNEGSKA (reference sequence). V trimming: 5 bases; J trimming: 3 bases; junction bases outside the gene matches: 5. The CDR3 DNA reads TGCAGTGCTTTGCGGACAGGGTACACTGAAGCTTTCTTT. Translated: CSALRTGYTEAFF.

This chain uses TRBV5-1 with TRBJ2-5; D ambiguous. Judging by the DNA end, TRBJ2-7 fits better; the J call may be wrong. Germline CDR1 and CDR2: SGHRS and YFSETQ. This CDR3 has 12 residues. The CDR3 loop is CASVGITAEQYF. CDR3 in DNA: TGCGCCAGCGTCGGCATAACCGCCGAGCAGTACTTC.

This clonotype was observed a handful of times. V usage is TRBV4-1 and J usage is TRBJ2-3; 11 positions match TRBD2. CDR3 length: 16 residues. Germline V gene sequence: CDR1 MGHRA, CDR2 YSYEKL. J gave up 4 bases and V 3 bases, and 6 bases lay outside the gene matches. The CDR3: CASSHLTSGKPDTQYF. Written as DNA, the CDR3 is TGCGCCAGCAGCCACCTGACTAGCGGGAAGCCAGATACGCAGTATTTT.

In its sample, this clonotype was seen many times. The chain employs TRBV6-1 and TRBJ2-7; D is unclear. This CDR3 has 13 amino acids. The V and J ends lost 3 bases and 3 bases respectively, with 9 bases between them. The V gene's germline CDR1 is MNHNS and CDR2 SASEGT. Here the CDR3 DNA reads TGTGCCAGCAGTGAGGCATCTGTCTACGAGCAGTACTTC. This sequence encodes CASSEASVYEQYF.